Here is one TCR beta chain with its context. The antigen it binds to is not known. No base quality values were provided; no much bigger clone lies one nucleotide off. The library came from the immunoSEQ multiplex PCR assay. From the authors' description of their analysis: To diagnose cytomegalovirus status from the catalog of TCR beta chain sequences, a statistical classification framework was built. TCRdb took over this immuneACCESS table, retaining in-frame rearrangements with V and J assigned. Such tables are incomplete; in checked studies, under half of the missing clones stem from an unresolved V gene, and the remainder is unexplained. Clonal size and the V and J genes are those of that table, whereas D and trimming came from the DNA. Within this sample are about 330,000 clones, with just over 85% of them counted one time only. The ten largest clones add up to around 0.8% of the sample. The data are from a study of cytomegalovirus exposure and HLA in healthy donors (dated by TCRdb to 2016 to 2017). At the level of the whole study: The 500 to 700 repertoires of the first cohort and the approximately 110 validation repertoires were produced on the same platform, according to a later analysis. To predict cytomegalovirus infection status, the study combined high-throughput TCR immunosequencing, statistical association of individual TCRs with disease status, and machine learning. The study aimed to test whether signatures of past pathogen exposure could be identified by cataloging public T cell receptors. In addition to the first cohort of 500 to 850 subjects, a separate validation cohort of approximately 120 different subjects was used. General findings and caveats noted by the study authors: It was suggested by the authors that the approach could potentially be generalized to other disease states and immunological phenotypes. Across donors, most TCR sequences were observed very rarely, whereas some public TCRs were present in many individuals. The classifier was reported to diagnose cytomegalovirus status with high specificity and sensitivity in both the original cohort and the validation cohort. A later analysis found that TCRs clustered in the first cohort also tended to co-occur in the 95 to 150 validation repertoires, with approximately 93% of cluster scores above 0. In the study, some 180 TCR beta chains were listed as associated with cytomegalovirus. A later analysis lacked HLA typing for the validation cohort, so it scored co-occurrence in that cohort across all 110 or so repertoires. A few of the identified cytomegalovirus-associated TCR beta chains were confirmed in vitro to be specific for cytomegalovirus antigens.

The donors belonged to the validation cohort of under 150 subjects, which was separate from the roughly 670-subject first cohort. V is reduced by 1 base and J by 1 base, leaving a spacing of 12 bases between them. CDR3 length: 16 amino acids, cysteine to phenylalanine. CDR3 DNA only is kept here, 48 bases in frame from base 1. Via the germline V gene, CDR1 is SGDLS and CDR2 YYNGEE. The sample taken for sequencing was PBMCs. This clonotype originated in a woman between 18 and 30 years old in good health and CMV-seronegative. This chain joins TRBV9 to TRBJ2-1; D gene: possibly TRBD1, on 6 matching bases. In nucleotides, the sequence is TGTGCCAGCAGCGTAACCCTACAGGGATCCTACAATGAGCAGTTCTTC. Its translation is CASSVTLQGSYNEQFF.